The next 7 T cell receptor beta chains were all read from a single sample in a study of cytomegalovirus exposure and HLA in healthy donors listed by TCRdb under 2017. The protocol used for the library was the immunoSEQ multiplex PCR assay. TCRdb obtained this table from immuneACCESS and retained in-frame rearrangements with V and J assigned. These tables miss some clones; where compared with another copy, unresolved V genes account for less than half of the shortfall, and the remainder is unexplained. The sample table records 150,000 to 170,000 clones; about 86% of these occur just once. The top ten hold over 2% of the sample. The sequenced sample consisted of PBMCs. The receptors were gathered from a human donor in good health.

The rearrangement joins TRBV7-3 to TRBJ1-2, with D maybe TRBD1 (5 bases). Trimming left V 0 bases short and J 3 bases short, with 14 bases between. The CDR3 runs 16 residues. Germline V CDR1 and CDR2: SGHTA, FQGTGA. Written as DNA, the CDR3 is TGTGCCAGCAGCTTAACAGACTTGGGGCCAGACTATGGCTACACCTTC. Its protein is CASSLTDLGPDYGYTF.

A single count supports this clone. The genes are TRBV5-1 and TRBJ2-1, with 11 bases fitting TRBD2. V lost 9 bases to trimming and J lost 4 bases; unmatched junction nucleotides: 6. The CDR3 has 14 amino acids. CDR1 and CDR2 from the germline V gene are SGHRS and YFSETQ. CDR3 amino acids: CATQLAGDYNEQFF. CDR3 coding DNA: TGCGCCACCCAACTAGCGGGGGATTACAATGAGCAGTTCTTC.

The chain employs TRBV5-1 and TRBJ2-7; TRBD2 agrees at 13 bases. Trimming at V came to 4 bases and at J to 2 bases, leaving 6 bases not matched to a gene. The CDR3 is 16 amino acids. The germline gives CDR1 SGHRS, CDR2 YFSETQ. CDR3 amino acids: CASSTSTSGRAYEQYF. The DNA of the CDR3 is TGCGCCAGCAGCACTTCCACTAGCGGGAGGGCCTACGAGCAGTACTTC.

This clone was counted only a few times. The chain joins TRBV19 to TRBJ1-5, with TRBD1 matching over 8 bases. V gave up 5 bases and J gave up 4 bases; unmatched junction bases: 7. This CDR3 comprises 15 residues. Looked up from germline, CDR1 is LNHDA and CDR2 is SQIVND (reference sequence). CDR3 nucleotide sequence: TGTGCCAGTAGTTCCGGACAGGGTCGGAATCAGCCCCAGCATTTT. The encoded protein is CASSSGQGRNQPQHF.

V gene TRBV29-1 combines with J gene TRBJ2-7; D not resolved. The CDR3 covers 10 residues. V was pared by 6 bases and J by 4 bases, with 7 bases between. The germline V gene encodes CDR1 SQVTM and CDR2 ANQGSEA. For the CDR3, the DNA is TGCAGCGTCGCGACATACGAGCAGTACTTC. The encoded protein is CSVATYEQYF.

The CDR3 sequence: CASMGTGNTEAFF. The CDR3 DNA reads as TGTGCCAGCATGGGGACAGGGAACACTGAAGCTTTCTTT. The rearrangement links TRBV6-1 to TRBJ1-1, with TRBD1 matching over 8 bases. This CDR3 region has 13 residues. Germline-derived CDR1 and CDR2 are MNHNS and SASEGT. Germline trimming cut 7 bases from V and 1 base from J; bases unmatched to any gene: 2.

The gene calls are TRBV5-6 and TRBJ2-4; 12 bases line up with TRBD1. Trimming at V came to 3 bases and at J to 0 bases, leaving 7 bases not matched to a gene. CDR3 length equals 18 residues. Germline V CDR1 and CDR2: SGHDT, YYEEEE. The CDR3 DNA follows: TGTGCCAGCAGCTCCGGGACAGGGGGCGCAATAGCCAAAAACATTCAGTACTTC. Its protein is CASSSGTGGAIAKNIQYF.